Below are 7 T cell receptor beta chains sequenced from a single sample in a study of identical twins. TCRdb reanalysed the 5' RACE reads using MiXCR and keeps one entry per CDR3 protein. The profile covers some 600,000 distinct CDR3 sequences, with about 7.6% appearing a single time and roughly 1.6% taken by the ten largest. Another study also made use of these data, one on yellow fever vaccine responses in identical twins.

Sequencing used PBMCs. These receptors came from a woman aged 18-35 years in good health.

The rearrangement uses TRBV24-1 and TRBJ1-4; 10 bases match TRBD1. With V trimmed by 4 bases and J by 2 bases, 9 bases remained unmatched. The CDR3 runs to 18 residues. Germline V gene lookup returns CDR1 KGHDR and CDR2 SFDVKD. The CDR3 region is CATSESPGQGRTNEKLFF. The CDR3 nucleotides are TGTGCCACCAGTGAGTCACCGGGACAGGGGAGGACTAATGAAAAACTGTTTTTT.

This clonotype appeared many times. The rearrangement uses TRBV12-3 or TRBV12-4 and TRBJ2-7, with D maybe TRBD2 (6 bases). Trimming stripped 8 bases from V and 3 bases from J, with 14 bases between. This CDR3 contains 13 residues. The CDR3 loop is CASSSGARYEQYF. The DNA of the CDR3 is TGTGCCAGCTCCTCGGGAGCGCGCTACGAGCAGTACTTC.

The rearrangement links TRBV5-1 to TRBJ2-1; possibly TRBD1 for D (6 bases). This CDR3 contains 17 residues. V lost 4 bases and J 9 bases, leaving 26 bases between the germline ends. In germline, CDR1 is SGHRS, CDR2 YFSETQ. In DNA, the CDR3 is TGCGCCAGCAGCGGCAACTCCCGGGCCCCAGGGGATGGTGAGCAGTTCTTC. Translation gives CASSGNSRAPGDGEQFF.

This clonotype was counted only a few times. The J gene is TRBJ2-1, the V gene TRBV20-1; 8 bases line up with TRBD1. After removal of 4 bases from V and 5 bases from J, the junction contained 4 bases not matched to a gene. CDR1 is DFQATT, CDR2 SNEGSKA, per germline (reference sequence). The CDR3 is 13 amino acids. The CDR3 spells CSATRDRHNEQFF. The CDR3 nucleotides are TGCAGTGCTACACGGGACAGGCACAATGAGCAGTTCTTC.

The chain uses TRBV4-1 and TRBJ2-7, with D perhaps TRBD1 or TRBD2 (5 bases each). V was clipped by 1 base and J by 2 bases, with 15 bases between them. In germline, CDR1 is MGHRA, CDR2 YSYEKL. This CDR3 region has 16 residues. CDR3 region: CASSQVERGPPYEQYF. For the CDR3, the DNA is TGCGCCAGCAGCCAAGTTGAGAGGGGACCCCCCTACGAGCAGTACTTC.

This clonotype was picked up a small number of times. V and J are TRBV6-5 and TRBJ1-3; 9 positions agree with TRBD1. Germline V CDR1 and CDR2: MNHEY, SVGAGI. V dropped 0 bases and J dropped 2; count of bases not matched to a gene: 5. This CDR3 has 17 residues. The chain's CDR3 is CASSYSGTGSPGNTIYF. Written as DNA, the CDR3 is TGTGCCAGCAGTTACTCGGGGACAGGGTCTCCTGGAAACACCATATATTTT.

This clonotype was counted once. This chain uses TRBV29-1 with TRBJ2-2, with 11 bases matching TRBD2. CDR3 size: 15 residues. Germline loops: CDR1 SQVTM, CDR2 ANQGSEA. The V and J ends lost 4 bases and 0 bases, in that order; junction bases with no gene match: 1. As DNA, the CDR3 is TGCAGCGTTGTAGCGGGGGGGGCGAACACCGGGGAGCTGTTTTTT. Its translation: CSVVAGGANTGELFF.